These 5 T cell receptor beta chains share one sample of origin, sequenced in a study of human T cells and chemical hapten exposure. TCRdb independently ran MiXCR on the RACE reads; one entry per CDR3 protein. The repertoire includes around 380,000 distinct CDR3 sequences, roughly 4.8% of them detected once, and 2% to 2.5% sits in the top ten. Time point defined: patch test 1, 2 weeks after DPC sensitization. Specified treatment: therapeutic diphenylcyclopropenone sensitization with weekly scalp DPC. This sample comprised whole blood, obtained in connection with sensitization to the hapten diphenylcyclopropenone (DPC). The source is a woman aged 50 to 60 with alopecia areata. Some clones in this sample may be carry-over from other donors' samples.

This clonotype has just a few counts. V is TRBV6-1 and J is TRBJ1-1, with D perhaps matching TRBD1 (5 bases). The germline V gene has CDR1 MNHNS and CDR2 SASEGT. The CDR3 spans 15 residues. Trimming shortened V by 6 bases and J by 1 base, and 15 bases separated the two germline ends. CDR3 residues: CASSSSGTPNTEAFF. For the CDR3, the DNA is TGTGCCAGCAGCAGTTCCGGGACTCCGAACACTGAAGCTTTCTTT.

There are many counts of this clonotype. The chain has TRBV9 and TRBJ2-3; no clear D gene. V was clipped by 6 bases and J by 6 bases, with 14 bases between them. Germline V gene data show CDR1 as SGDLS and CDR2 as YYNGEE. The CDR3 runs 13 residues. CDR3 in DNA: TGTGCCAGCACCGGTGGGCCACAGGATACGCAGTATTTT. Protein: CASTGGPQDTQYF. Variable domain in full (rest from reference TRBV9 and TRBJ2-3): DSGVTQTPKHLITATGQRVTLRCSPRSGDLSVYWYQQSLDQGLQFLIQYYNGEERAKGNILERFSAQQFPDLHSELNLSSLELGDSALYFCASTGGPQDTQYFGPGTRLTVL.

The table lists this clonotype with many counts. The chain is built from TRBV5-8 and TRBJ2-1, with a weak D call TRBD2 (6 bases). Germline assignment: CDR1 SGHTS and CDR2 YDEGEE. The CDR3 is 16 residues long. The germline V and J ends were trimmed by 2 bases and 3 bases, with 15 bases remaining between them. The CDR3: CASSFPGDSFYNEQFF. CDR3 DNA: TGTGCCAGCAGCTTCCCTGGGGACTCCTTCTACAATGAGCAGTTCTTC.

This clonotype has a handful of counts. This chain joins TRBV4-2 and TRBJ2-1; TRBD2 matches 11 bases. The CDR3 is 16 residues long. The germline gives CDR1 LGHNA, CDR2 YNFKEQ. Losses at the gene ends were 4 bases for V and 7 bases for J; bases not matched to a gene: 9. CDR3: CASSLLLAGGLNEQFF. The DNA for the CDR3 is TGTGCCAGCAGCCTCCTCCTAGCGGGGGGCCTAAATGAGCAGTTCTTC.

The chain combines TRBV18 with TRBJ1-1; 7 bases are shared with TRBD1. There are 16 residues in the CDR3. With V trimmed by 3 bases and J by 0 bases, 7 bases remained unmatched. The germline CDR1 and CDR2 sequences are KGHSH and LQKENI. The CDR3 coding sequence is TGTGCCAGCTCACCCCGCCGACAGGGAATGAACACTGAAGCTTTCTTT. Translation gives CASSPRRQGMNTEAFF.